This T cell receptor beta chain was found in a study of T cell therapy after organ transplantation. Across the whole study: After therapy, patients were monitored for almost 30 weeks.

CDR3 length: 15 residues. In germline, CDR1 is SEHNR, CDR2 FQNEAQ (reference sequence). With 4 bases clipped from V and 2 bases from J, the junction kept 4 bases outside the gene matches. With regard to this clone: Its antigen is unknown.

The protocol was immunoSEQ multiplex PCR, while the TCRdb copy is restricted to in-frame clones and leaves out a portion. The profile shows roughly 3,200 clones, approximately 82% of them singletons. This sample's time point: 4-8 weeks after completion of therapy. The sequence derives from a human patient who had received a solid organ transplant and had CMV disease. Some T cells may be graft donor cells. The specimen was CD8+ T cells from blood, collected after autologous CMV-specific T cell therapy. This chain connects TRBV7-9 to TRBJ1-5; 8 bases match TRBD1. For the CDR3, the DNA is TGTGCCAGCAGCTCAGGACAGGGAGGCAATCAGCCCCAGCATTTT. Translating gives CASSSGQGGNQPQHF.